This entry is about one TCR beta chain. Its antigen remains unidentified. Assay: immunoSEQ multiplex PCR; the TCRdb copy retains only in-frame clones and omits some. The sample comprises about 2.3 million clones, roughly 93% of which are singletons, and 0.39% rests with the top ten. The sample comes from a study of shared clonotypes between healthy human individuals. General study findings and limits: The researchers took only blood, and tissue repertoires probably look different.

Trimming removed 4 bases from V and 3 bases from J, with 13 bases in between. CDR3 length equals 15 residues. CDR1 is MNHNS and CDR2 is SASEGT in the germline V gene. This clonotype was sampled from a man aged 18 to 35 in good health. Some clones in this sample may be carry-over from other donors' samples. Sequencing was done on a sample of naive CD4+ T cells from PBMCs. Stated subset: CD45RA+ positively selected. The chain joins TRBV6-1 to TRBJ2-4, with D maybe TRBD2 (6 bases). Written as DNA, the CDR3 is TGTGCCAGCAGTGGGGACTTGTGGAGCAAAAACATTCAGTACTTC. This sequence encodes CASSGDLWSKNIQYF.